What follows are 15 T cell receptor beta chains derived from one specimen sequenced in a study of cytomegalovirus exposure and HLA in healthy donors. The PCR contained 60 Vbeta and 13 Jbeta primers. Assay: immunoSEQ multiplex PCR; the TCRdb copy retains only in-frame clones and omits some. The table lists 150,000 to 200,000 clones, more than 60% of them singletons, with 1.1% to 1.5% in the top ten. Specimen: PBMCs. The origin of the receptors is a woman aged 30 to 39 in good health and CMV-seronegative.

The genes are TRBV6-1 and TRBJ1-3; TRBD1 is a possible D gene (6 bases). Between the trimmed V and J ends, which lost 4 bases and 4 bases, there was a span of 17 bases. The germline V gene encodes CDR1 MNHNS and CDR2 SASEGT. This CDR3 contains 16 residues. The CDR3 loop is CASSGAPGTSGNTIYF. CDR3 DNA: TGTGCCAGCAGTGGGGCCCCCGGGACATCAGGAAACACCATATATTTT.

This clone was detected once. The gene calls are TRBV19 and TRBJ1-6, with 10 bases identical to TRBD1. Per germline, CDR1 LNHDA and CDR2 SQIVND (reference sequence). This CDR3 has 17 amino acids. V gave up 5 bases and J gave up 9 bases; unmatched junction bases: 13. The CDR3 is CASSPPRPGQGTSPLHF. The CDR3 DNA reads TGTGCCAGTAGTCCGCCCCGTCCGGGACAGGGGACTTCACCCCTCCACTTT. The full variable domain, completed using reference TRBV19 and TRBJ1-6, is DGGITQSPKYLFRKEGQNVTLSCEQNLNHDAMYWYRQDPGQGLRLIYYSQIVNDFQKGDIAEGYSVSREKKESFPLTVTSAQKNPTAFYLCASSPPRPGQGTSPLHFGNGTRLTVT.

V usage is TRBV5-5 and J usage is TRBJ1-4; D perhaps matches TRBD1 (6 bases). The V end was cut by 2 bases, the J end by 8 bases, with 19 bases between. In germline, CDR1 is SGHKS, CDR2 YYEKEE (reference sequence). This CDR3 spans 16 amino acids. As DNA, the CDR3 is TGTGCCAGCAGCTTAGTCCCGACCGAGGGGGTGGAAAAACTGTTTTTT. Translation gives CASSLVPTEGVEKLFF.

There are a few counts of this clone. The gene calls are TRBV27 and TRBJ1-6; TRBD1 agrees at 9 bases. The CDR3 consists of 15 residues. J gave up 5 bases and V 2 bases, and 1 base lay outside the gene matches. Germline V lookup: CDR1 MNHEY, CDR2 SMNVEV (reference sequence). CDR3 nucleotides: TGTGCCAGCAGTTTAGGGGACAGGGATAATTCACCCCTCCACTTT. The encoded protein is CASSLGDRDNSPLHF.

The count of this clone is one. The chain couples TRBV2 to TRBJ1-2; D is possibly TRBD1 (5 bases). Germline V gene data show CDR1 as SNHLY and CDR2 as FYNNEI. Deletions cut 3 bases from V and 11 bases from J, with 13 bases between. The CDR3 contains 12 residues. CDR3 protein: CASSEVDKRYTF. As DNA, the CDR3 is TGTGCCAGCAGTGAGGTGGACAAAAGGTACACCTTC.

This sequence joins TRBV18 and TRBJ2-5, with TRBD1 matching over 10 bases. V gave up 6 bases and J gave up 4 bases; unmatched junction bases: 5. CDR1 is KGHSH, CDR2 LQKENI, per germline. The CDR3 is 14 residues long. CDR3 DNA: TGTGCCAGCTCCGGGACAGGGGCGGGAGAGACCCAGTACTTC. This encodes CASSGTGAGETQYF.

The chain carries TRBV6-5 and TRBJ1-4, with TRBD1 matching over 9 bases. The V gene end was trimmed by 2 bases and the J gene end by 10 bases; junction bases not matched to a gene: 8. The CDR3 is made up of 15 amino acids. CDR1 and CDR2 from the germline V gene are MNHEY and SVGAGI. CDR3 in amino acids: CASSYQGQGIVKLFF. The CDR3 bases are TGTGCCAGCAGTTACCAGGGACAGGGAATCGTAAAACTGTTTTTT.

The genes are TRBV6-5 and TRBJ2-7, with D perhaps TRBD1 (6 bases). V was clipped by 6 bases and J by 0 bases, with 12 bases between them. There are 14 residues in the CDR3. CDR1 and CDR2 (germline): MNHEY, SVGAGI. DNA for the CDR3: TGTGCCAGCAGCCCCGGGACATCCTCCTACGAGCAGTACTTC. The encoded protein is CASSPGTSSYEQYF.

The V and J genes are TRBV6-5 and TRBJ1-3; TRBD1 matches at 8 bases. Germline trimming cut 4 bases from V and 4 bases from J; bases unmatched to any gene: 9. Germline values: CDR1 MNHEY, CDR2 SVGAGI. The CDR3 totals 16 residues. The CDR3 spells CASSSRLGTGGNTIYF. The CDR3 DNA sequence: TGTGCCAGCAGTTCCCGACTCGGGACAGGAGGAAACACCATATATTTT.

The CDR3 bases are TGTGCCAGCAGTTTATCCGCCGGCCTACAGGGAATGAACACTGAAGCTTTCTTT. It translates to CASSLSAGLQGMNTEAFF. The chain links TRBV28 to TRBJ1-1, with D possibly matching TRBD1 (6 bases). Germline V gene data show CDR1 as MDHEN and CDR2 as SYDVKM. Trimming took off 1 base at V and 0 bases at J, with 18 bases between the two ends. This CDR3 spans 18 amino acids.

The chain employs TRBV6-5 and TRBJ2-7; D uncertain. Per the germline V gene, CDR1 is MNHEY and CDR2 is SVGAGI. The V end lost 8 bases, the J end lost 7 bases, and 15 bases lay between the germline ends. The CDR3 loop spans 12 amino acids. CDR3 sequence (DNA): TGTGCCAGCGGCAACACCTTCGGGGAGCAGTACTTC. It codes for CASGNTFGEQYF.

V and J are TRBV5-1 and TRBJ2-7; D might be TRBD2 (5 bases). The CDR3 has 15 amino acids. From germline, CDR1 is SGHRS and CDR2 YFSETQ. V was trimmed by 4 bases and J by 3 bases, leaving 17 bases between them. The CDR3 bases are TGCGCCAGCAGCCCGGAGCCGGACTCTTTCTACGAGCAGTACTTC. This encodes CASSPEPDSFYEQYF.

V gene TRBV2 combines with J gene TRBJ2-5, with TRBD2 identical over 8 bases. The J segment lost 5 bases and the V segment lost 6 bases, leaving 11 bases of the junction unmatched. The CDR3 contains 15 residues. Germline V lookup: CDR1 SNHLY, CDR2 FYNNEI. The CDR3, as DNA: TGTGCCAGCAGGGGGGGTAGCGGGAAGGGGGAGACCCAGTACTTC. It yields the protein CASRGGSGKGETQYF.

This clone was detected only a few times. The J gene is TRBJ1-4, the V gene TRBV7-9, with D possibly being TRBD1 (6 bases). Germline loops: CDR1 SEHNR, CDR2 FQNEAQ (reference sequence). The V end lost 0 bases, the J end lost 5 bases, and 10 bases lay between the germline ends. The CDR3 has 15 amino acids. Written as DNA, the CDR3 is TGTGCCAGCAGCTTAGCGATTCAGGGGAATGAAAAACTGTTTTTT. It is translated as CASSLAIQGNEKLFF.

This chain uses TRBV2 with TRBJ1-1, with D perhaps TRBD1 (5 bases). The germline CDR1 and CDR2 sequences are SNHLY and FYNNEI. V shed 7 bases and J shed 1 base, with 10 bases lying between them. CDR3 length: 13 amino acids. CDR3 amino acids: CASKRGGNTEAFF. DNA of the CDR3: TGTGCCAGCAAGCGGGGGGGGAACACTGAAGCTTTCTTT. Together with reference TRBV2 and TRBJ1-1, the CDR3 gives the full variable domain: EPEVTQTPSHQVTQMGQEVILRCVPISNHLYFYWYRQILGQKVEFLVSFYNNEISEKSEIFDDQFSVERPDGSNFTLKIRSTKLEDSAMYFCASKRGGNTEAFFGQGTRLTVV.